This is a list of T cell receptor beta chains from one sample in a study of early stage breast cancer tumors. TCRdb's copy holds only in-frame clones and misses some; the assay was immunoSEQ multiplex PCR. Among under 75,000 clones listed, 60% to 85% were seen once. The sequenced sample was blood. These receptors all stem from a person aged 25 to 39 with breast cancer. The CDR3 runs from the conserved cysteine through the conserved F or W. D genes are given only for firm matches. Size tells how often a clone was seen (once, few, many) or the class of an expanded clone, and some rows leave it out.

j_call v_call d_call clone_size cdr3_aa cdr3_nt
TRBJ1-1 TRBV19 NA NA CASKDGYRGRIMNTEAFF TGTGCCAGTAAAGACGGCTACAGAGGAAGGATCATGAACACTGAAGCTTTCTTT
TRBJ1-1 TRBV7-8 TRBD1 NA CASSPRQGSTEAFF TGTGCCAGCAGCCCTCGACAGGGATCGACTGAAGCTTTCTTT
TRBJ2-5 TRBV4-1 NA NA CASSQALRTARETQYF TGCGCCAGCAGCCAAGCCTTGCGGACAGCTAGAGAGACCCAGTACTTC
TRBJ1-2 TRBV10-3 NA NA CAISSQGGRGYTF TGTGCCATCAGTTCTCAGGGAGGACGCGGCTACACCTTC
TRBJ1-3 TRBV18 NA NA CASSPRVGGPNSGNTIYF TGTGCCAGCTCACCACGGGTCGGGGGGCCCAACTCTGGAAACACCATATATTTT
TRBJ1-2 TRBV18 NA NA CASSPPAGEYGYTF TGTGCCAGCTCACCACCTGCAGGGGAGTATGGCTACACCTTC
TRBJ2-7 TRBV29-1 TRBD1 NA CSCRQGIGNEQYF TGCAGCTGTAGACAGGGGATAGGAAACGAGCAGTACTTC
TRBJ2-3 TRBV30 TRBD2 NA CAWSSGGRFTDTQYF TGTGCCTGGAGTTCAGGCGGGAGGTTCACAGATACGCAGTATTTT
TRBJ1-2 TRBV2 NA NA CASTWQDVYGYTF TGTGCCAGCACTTGGCAGGACGTCTATGGCTACACCTTC
TRBJ1-2 TRBV5-5 NA NA CASSLAIPAFYGYTF TGTGCCAGCAGCTTGGCCATTCCCGCGTTTTATGGCTACACCTTC
TRBJ2-7 TRBV2 TRBD1 NA CASSATGGAEQYF TGTGCCAGCAGCGCGACAGGGGGCGCCGAGCAGTACTTC
TRBJ2-2 TRBV7-2 NA NA CASSLGGRKRPTGELFF TGTGCCAGCAGCTTAGGAGGTAGGAAGCGCCCTACCGGGGAGCTGTTTTTT
TRBJ1-5 TRBV9 NA NA CASSVEGDSNQPQHF TGTGCCAGCAGCGTAGAAGGTGATAGCAATCAGCCCCAGCATTTT
TRBJ2-1 TRBV5-1 NA NA CASSFKGQEGGEQFF TGCGCCAGCAGCTTTAAAGGACAGGAGGGCGGTGAGCAGTTCTTC
TRBJ1-2 TRBV30 NA NA CAWGGLYGYTF TGTGCCTGGGGGGGCCTCTATGGCTACACCTTC
TRBJ1-4 TRBV29-1 NA NA CSVTWEVGEKLFF TGCAGCGTGACGTGGGAGGTGGGGGAAAAACTGTTTTTT
TRBJ1-1 TRBV7-9 NA NA CAALGEFAEAFF TGTGCCGCCCTTGGGGAATTCGCTGAAGCTTTCTTT
TRBJ1-5 TRBV10-3 NA NA CAIGRGGNQPQHF TGTGCCATCGGGAGGGGGGGCAATCAGCCCCAGCATTTT
TRBJ1-3 TRBV30 NA NA CAWSIGQGRNTIYF TGTGCCTGGAGTATCGGGCAGGGGAGAAACACCATATATTTT
TRBJ2-7 TRBV29-1 TRBD1 NA CSVELVETGLYEQYF TGCAGCGTTGAGTTAGTCGAGACAGGGCTTTACGAGCAGTACTTC
TRBJ2-1 TRBV7-6 NA few CASSFSSNEQFF TGTGCCAGCAGCTTCTCCAGCAATGAGCAGTTCTTC
TRBJ1-5 TRBV27 NA NA CASSYAGGFNQPQHF TGTGCCAGCAGTTATGCGGGGGGCTTTAATCAGCCCCAGCATTTT
TRBJ2-7 TRBV6-1 TRBD2 NA CASSAGTSDVYEQYF TGTGCCAGCAGTGCCGGGACTAGTGATGTCTACGAGCAGTACTTC
TRBJ2-7 TRBV6-4 TRBD1 NA CASSTSPGQGKNEQYF TGTGCCAGCAGCACCTCCCCTGGACAGGGGAAGAACGAGCAGTACTTC
TRBJ1-1 TRBV4-3 TRBD1 once CASSPAGSSRQGEAFF TGCGCCAGCAGCCCTGCGGGTAGCTCGAGACAGGGAGAAGCTTTCTTT
TRBJ2-1 TRBV29-1 NA NA CSVFEARSYNEQFF TGCAGCGTGTTTGAAGCGCGGTCCTACAATGAGCAGTTCTTC
TRBJ2-1 TRBV5-1 NA NA CASSFGSNNEQFF TGCGCCAGCAGCTTTGGGTCCAACAATGAGCAGTTCTTC
TRBJ2-7 TRBV4-1 NA once CASSQVQGSYEQYF TGCGCCAGCAGCCAAGTACAGGGATCCTACGAGCAGTACTTC
TRBJ2-7 TRBV7-8 NA NA CAVRDTTYEQYF TGTGCCGTCCGGGACACCACCTACGAGCAGTACTTC
TRBJ2-7 TRBV4-2 NA NA CASSQDLGTYEQYF TGTGCCAGCAGCCAAGATCTGGGCACCTACGAGCAGTACTTC
TRBJ2-5 TRBV29-1 TRBD1 NA CSVEDRDRGTQETQYF TGCAGCGTTGAAGACCGGGACAGGGGGACTCAAGAGACCCAGTACTTC
TRBJ2-1 TRBV19 TRBD2 NA CASRLAGEINEQFF TGTGCCAGTAGACTAGCGGGAGAGATCAATGAGCAGTTCTTC
TRBJ1-2 TRBV6-5 NA NA CASSSGGSPYGYTF TGTGCCAGCAGTTCGGGGGGGTCCCCCTATGGCTACACCTTC
TRBJ2-3 TRBV5-4 TRBD2 NA CASSFPAGVGADTQYF TGTGCCAGCAGCTTCCCGGCGGGAGTTGGAGCAGATACGCAGTATTTT
TRBJ2-3 TRBV7-6 NA NA CASSLGGPGGYTDTQYF TGTGCCAGCAGCTTAGGAGGGCCTGGCGGATACACAGATACGCAGTATTTT
TRBJ2-7 TRBV4-1 TRBD2 once CASSLTSGMSPYEQYF TGCGCCAGCAGTCTGACTAGCGGGATGAGCCCCTACGAGCAGTACTTC
TRBJ2-1 TRBV5-4 NA few CASSLAAGVAYNEQFF TGTGCCAGCAGCTTGGCCGCCGGGGTGGCCTACAATGAGCAGTTCTTC
TRBJ2-5 TRBV9 NA NA CASSPDSATQYF TGTGCCAGCAGCCCGGACTCGGCCACCCAGTACTTC
TRBJ1-6 TRBV28 TRBD1 once CASSFSAGGAWNSPLHF TGTGCCAGCAGTTTTTCGGCAGGGGGCGCGTGGAATTCACCCCTCCACTTT
TRBJ1-2 TRBV5-1 NA NA CASSLADGYGYTF TGCGCCAGCAGCTTGGCCGACGGCTATGGCTACACCTTC
TRBJ2-2 TRBV4-2 TRBD2 NA CASSQGAGIAGIAGELFF TGTGCCAGCAGCCAAGGAGCGGGAATAGCGGGAATCGCCGGGGAGCTGTTTTTT
TRBJ2-4 TRBV7-2 TRBD2 NA CASTRTSGGKNIQYF TGTGCCAGCACCCGGACTAGCGGGGGCAAAAACATTCAGTACTTC
TRBJ2-7 TRBV11-2 TRBD1 NA CASSLDRTGVDEQYF TGTGCCAGCAGCTTAGACCGGACAGGGGTCGACGAGCAGTACTTC
TRBJ2-1 TRBV11-3 NA NA CASSFETGWYNEQFF TGTGCCAGCAGCTTCGAGACCGGGTGGTACAATGAGCAGTTCTTC
TRBJ1-2 TRBV2 TRBD1 NA CASTGQGDLYGYTF TGTGCCAGCACAGGACAGGGAGACCTCTATGGCTACACCTTC
TRBJ1-2 TRBV29-1 NA NA CSVEDKGRGYGYTF TGCAGCGTTGAAGATAAGGGCAGGGGTTATGGCTACACCTTC
TRBJ2-7 TRBV7-6 NA NA CASSLALSGNDEQYF TGTGCCAGCAGCTTAGCGCTTTCAGGGAACGACGAGCAGTACTTC